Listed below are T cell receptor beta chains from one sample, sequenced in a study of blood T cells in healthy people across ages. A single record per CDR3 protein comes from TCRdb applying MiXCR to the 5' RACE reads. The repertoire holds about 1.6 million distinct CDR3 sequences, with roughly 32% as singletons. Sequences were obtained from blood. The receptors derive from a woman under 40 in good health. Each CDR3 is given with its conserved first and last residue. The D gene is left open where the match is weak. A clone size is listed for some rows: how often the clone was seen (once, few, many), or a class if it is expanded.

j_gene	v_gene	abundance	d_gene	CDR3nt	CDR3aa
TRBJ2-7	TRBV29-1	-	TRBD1	TGCAGCGTCAGGGACAGTTACAACTCCTACGAGCAGTACTTC	CSVRDSYNSYEQYF
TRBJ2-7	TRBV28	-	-	TGTGCCAGCAGTAAGGGGCGCGTGGGGACTCGCGAGCAGTACTTC	CASSKGRVGTREQYF
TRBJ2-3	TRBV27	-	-	TGTGCCAGCAGTTTCCTCAACGGTGATAGCACAGATACGCAGTATTTT	CASSFLNGDSTDTQYF
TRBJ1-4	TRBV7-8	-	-	TGTGCCAGCAGACAAGCGGCAGGGTGGGGAGAAAAACTGTTTTTT	CASRQAAGWGEKLFF
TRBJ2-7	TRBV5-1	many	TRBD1	TGCGCCAGCAGCTGGGGGGACAGGGCAGCCTACGAGCAGTACTTC	CASSWGDRAAYEQYF
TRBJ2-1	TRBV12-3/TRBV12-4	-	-	TGTGCCAGCAGTTCTACGAGCTTGGGAAACAATGAGCAGTTCTTC	CASSSTSLGNNEQFF
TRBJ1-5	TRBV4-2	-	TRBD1	TGTGCCAGCAGCCCTACTAGATACAGGGGGCGAGGTCAGCCCCAGCATTTT	CASSPTRYRGRGQPQHF
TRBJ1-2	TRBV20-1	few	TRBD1	TGCAGTGCTAGGGGACAGGGGTCGGTTGGCTACACCTTC	CSARGQGSVGYTF
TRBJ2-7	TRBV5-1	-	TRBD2	TGCGCCAGCAGCTTGGCCGCGCCAGCGGGAGGCCACGAGCAGTACTTC	CASSLAAPAGGHEQYF
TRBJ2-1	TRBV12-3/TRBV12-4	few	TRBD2	TGTGCCAGCAGTTTAAGCGGGGGGGCACTAGACAATGAGCAGTTCTTC	CASSLSGGALDNEQFF
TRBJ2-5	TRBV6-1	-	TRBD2	TGTGCCAGCAGTGATAAGGGAGGGGACGAGACCCAGTACTTC	CASSDKGGDETQYF
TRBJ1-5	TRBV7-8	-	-	TGTGCCAGCAGCTTAGGTACTCGGGACACAAATCAGCCCCAGCATTTT	CASSLGTRDTNQPQHF
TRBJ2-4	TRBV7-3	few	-	TGTGCCAGCAGCGTCACCCACATCCCTCGGGGGGCCAAAAACATTCAGTACTTC	CASSVTHIPRGAKNIQYF
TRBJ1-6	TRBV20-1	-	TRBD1	TGCAGTGCTGCCGGGACAGGGACTTCACCCCTCCACTTT	CSAAGTGTSPLHF
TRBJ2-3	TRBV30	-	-	TGTGCCTGGAGTGTACCAGGCTTAGCAATGGATACGCAGTATTTT	CAWSVPGLAMDTQYF
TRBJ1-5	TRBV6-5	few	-	TGTGCCAGCAGCCAAAATGACAGGCTTCCCCAGCATTTT	CASSQNDRLPQHF
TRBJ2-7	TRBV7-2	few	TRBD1	TGTGCCAGCAGCTCCATAGGGACAGGGGTGGGCGAGCAGTACTTC	CASSSIGTGVGEQYF
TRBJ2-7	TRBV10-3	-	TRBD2	TGTGCCATCAGTATTAGCGGGGGGGCCACCTACGAGCAGTACTTC	CAISISGGATYEQYF